Given below is one T cell receptor beta chain in context. Its cognate antigen is unknown. Clones were sequenced by immunoSEQ multiplex PCR, and TCRdb holds only the in-frame ones, with some missing. In the table there are 110,000 to 150,000 clones, roughly nine tenths of which are singletons. This CDR3 has 14 amino acids. In germline, CDR1 is MGHRA, CDR2 YSYEKL. V dropped 0 bases and J dropped 4 bases, with 10 bases sitting between them. The sample comes from a study of T cell responses to AZD1222 COVID-19 vaccine. Whole-study results and caveats: No day 14 peak samples; only post-peak repertoires were characterized. Vaccine-associated CD4 TCRs ranged over spike, dominating at 160-218 and 743-854. Clonal diversity was possibly underestimated, and the donors were mostly white British, with more females.

This chain uses TRBV4-1 with TRBJ2-7; the D is unclear. The source of this sequence is an adult in good health. The sample in question was peripheral blood, obtained on day 0 of AZD1222 vaccination. This CDR3 reads CASSQDSWGYEQYF. CDR3 nucleotide sequence: TGCGCCAGCAGCCAAGATTCGTGGGGATACGAGCAGTACTTC.